The T cell receptor (beta chain) under discussion was sequenced for a study of T-cell reconstitution after alpha-beta-depleted transplantation in children. Study-level findings and limits: Reported findings indicate that, about two months after transplant, alpha-beta T cells came from several hundred expanded clones, which were derived from non-depleted graft cells. From newly produced T cells came most of the T-cell counts and diversity one year after transplant.

Preparation of the TCRbeta library used unique molecular identifiers. TCRdb recomputed calls from the PCR reads with MiXCR, one row per CDR3 protein. The sample has approximately 31,000 distinct CDR3 sequences, about 6% seen once. This clonotype was detected many times. Antigen specificity is unknown. CDR1 is LGHNA, CDR2 YSLEER, per germline. Between the trimmed V and J ends, which lost 0 bases and 9 bases, there was a span of 20 bases. The CDR3 consists of 16 residues. This clonotype was sampled from a child less than two years old who had a stem cell transplant for acute myeloid leukemia, so the T cells may come from the graft donor. This sequence joins TRBV4-3 and TRBJ1-2; D is unresolved. Sequences were derived from peripheral blood, sampled 60 days after TCRalphabeta/CD19-depleted stem cell transplant. The CDR3: CASSQDVVGRPGSYTF. The CDR3 DNA reads TGCGCCAGCAGCCAAGATGTGGTAGGCAGGCCGGGGAGCTACACCTTC.